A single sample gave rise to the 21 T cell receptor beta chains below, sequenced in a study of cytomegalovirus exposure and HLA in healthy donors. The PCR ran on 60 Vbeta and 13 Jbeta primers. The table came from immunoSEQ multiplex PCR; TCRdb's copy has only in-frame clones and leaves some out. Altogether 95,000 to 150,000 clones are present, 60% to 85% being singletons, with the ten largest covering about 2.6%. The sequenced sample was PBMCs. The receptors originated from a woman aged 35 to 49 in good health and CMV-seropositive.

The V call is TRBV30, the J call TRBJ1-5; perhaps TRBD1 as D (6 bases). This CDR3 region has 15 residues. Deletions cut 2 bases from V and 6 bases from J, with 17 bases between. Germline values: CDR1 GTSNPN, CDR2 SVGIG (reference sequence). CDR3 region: CAWSFFGGGGQPQHF. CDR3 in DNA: TGTGCCTGGAGTTTCTTTGGGGGGGGCGGTCAGCCCCAGCATTTT.

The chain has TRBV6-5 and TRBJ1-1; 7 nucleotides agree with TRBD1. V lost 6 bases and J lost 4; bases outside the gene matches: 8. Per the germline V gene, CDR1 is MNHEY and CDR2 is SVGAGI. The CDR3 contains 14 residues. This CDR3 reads CASRPQGWFTEAFF. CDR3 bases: TGTGCCAGCAGACCACAGGGGTGGTTCACTGAAGCTTTCTTT.

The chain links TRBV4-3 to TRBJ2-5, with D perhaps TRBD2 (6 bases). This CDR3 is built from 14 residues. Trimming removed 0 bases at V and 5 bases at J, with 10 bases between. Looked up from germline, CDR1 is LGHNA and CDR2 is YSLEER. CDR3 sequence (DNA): TGCGCCAGCAGCCAAGATTTGGGGAGGGAGACCCAGTACTTC. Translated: CASSQDLGRETQYF.

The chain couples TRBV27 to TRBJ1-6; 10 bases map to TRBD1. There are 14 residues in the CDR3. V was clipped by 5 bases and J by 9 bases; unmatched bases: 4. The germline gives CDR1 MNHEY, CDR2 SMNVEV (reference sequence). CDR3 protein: CASSTDRGPSPLHF. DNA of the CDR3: TGTGCCAGCAGTACTGACAGGGGGCCTTCACCCCTCCACTTT.

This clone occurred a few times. CDR3 sequence (DNA): TGTGCCAGCAGCTTAAAAGGGGGGGCCGTTGGGGAGCAGTTCTTC. Protein: CASSLKGGAVGEQFF. The gene calls are TRBV7-9 and TRBJ2-1; D is possibly TRBD2 (7 bases). The CDR3 spans 15 residues. In germline, CDR1 is SEHNR, CDR2 FQNEAQ (reference sequence). The V gene lost 2 bases and the J gene lost 10 bases, with 18 bases spanning the gap.

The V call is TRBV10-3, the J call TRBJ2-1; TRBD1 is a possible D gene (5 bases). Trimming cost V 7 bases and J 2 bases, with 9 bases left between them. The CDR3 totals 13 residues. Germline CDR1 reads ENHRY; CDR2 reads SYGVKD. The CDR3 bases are TGTGCCATCATGGGGCAGGCCTACAATGAGCAGTTCTTC. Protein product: CAIMGQAYNEQFF.

The DNA for the CDR3 is TGTGCCAGCAGCTTAGCAGGGGACAGAGGCCACGAGCAGTACTTC. Its translation is CASSLAGDRGHEQYF. V is TRBV7-2 and J is TRBJ2-7, with TRBD1 matching over 7 bases. V was clipped by 0 bases and J by 5 bases; unmatched bases: 7. Germline V CDR1 and CDR2: SGHTA, FQGNSA. The CDR3 extends over 15 amino acids.

The CDR3 loop is CASSIDRARNSPLHF. In nucleotides, the CDR3 is TGTGCCAGCAGTATCGACAGGGCGAGGAATTCACCCCTCCACTTT. The rearrangement links TRBV6-4 to TRBJ1-6; 7 bases are shared with TRBD1. J gave up 7 bases and V 5 bases, and 8 bases lay outside the gene matches. This CDR3 comprises 15 residues. Germline CDR1 MRHNA, CDR2 SNTAGT.

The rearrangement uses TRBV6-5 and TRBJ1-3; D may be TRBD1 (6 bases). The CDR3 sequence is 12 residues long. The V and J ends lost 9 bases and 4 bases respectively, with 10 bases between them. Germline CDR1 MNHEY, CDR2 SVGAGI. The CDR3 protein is CASTGSGNTIYF. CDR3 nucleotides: TGTGCCAGTACAGGGTCGGGAAACACCATATATTTT.

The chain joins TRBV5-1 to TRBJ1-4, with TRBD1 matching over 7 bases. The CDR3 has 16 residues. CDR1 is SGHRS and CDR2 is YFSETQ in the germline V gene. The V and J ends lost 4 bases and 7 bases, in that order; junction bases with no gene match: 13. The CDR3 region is CASSPAAGGRSEKLFF. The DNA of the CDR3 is TGCGCCAGCAGCCCGGCGGCAGGGGGGCGGTCTGAAAAACTGTTTTTT.

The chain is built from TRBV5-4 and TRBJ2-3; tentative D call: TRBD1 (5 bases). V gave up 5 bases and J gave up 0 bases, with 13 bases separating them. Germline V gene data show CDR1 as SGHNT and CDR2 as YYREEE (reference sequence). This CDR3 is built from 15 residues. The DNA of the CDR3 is TGTGCCAGCAGGGTCGACAGCCCTAGCACAGATACGCAGTATTTT. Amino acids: CASRVDSPSTDTQYF.

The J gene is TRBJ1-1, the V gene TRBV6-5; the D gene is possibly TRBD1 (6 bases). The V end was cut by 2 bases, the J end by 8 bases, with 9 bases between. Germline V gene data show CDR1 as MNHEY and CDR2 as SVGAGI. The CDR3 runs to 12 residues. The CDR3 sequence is CASSYLGQEAFF. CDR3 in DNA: TGTGCCAGCAGTTACCTCGGACAGGAAGCTTTCTTT.

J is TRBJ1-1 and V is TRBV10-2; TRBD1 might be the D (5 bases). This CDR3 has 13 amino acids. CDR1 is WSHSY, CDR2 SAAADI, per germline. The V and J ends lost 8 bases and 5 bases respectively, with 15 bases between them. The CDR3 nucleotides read TGCGCCAGCTCGGGGGATAGATGGACTGAAGCTTTCTTT. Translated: CASSGDRWTEAFF.

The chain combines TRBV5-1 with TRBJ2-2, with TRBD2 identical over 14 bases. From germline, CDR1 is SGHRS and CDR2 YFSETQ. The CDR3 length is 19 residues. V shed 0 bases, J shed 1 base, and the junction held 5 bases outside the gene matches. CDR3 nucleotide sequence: TGCGCCAGCAGCTTGGCGTGGACTAGCGGGAGGAGGAACACCGGGGAGCTGTTTTTT. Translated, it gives CASSLAWTSGRRNTGELFF.

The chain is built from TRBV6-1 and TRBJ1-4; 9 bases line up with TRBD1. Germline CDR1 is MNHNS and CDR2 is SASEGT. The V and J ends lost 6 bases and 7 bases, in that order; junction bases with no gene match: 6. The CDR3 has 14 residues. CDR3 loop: CASRQGAVGEKLFF. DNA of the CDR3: TGTGCCAGCAGACAGGGGGCAGTAGGTGAAAAACTGTTTTTT.

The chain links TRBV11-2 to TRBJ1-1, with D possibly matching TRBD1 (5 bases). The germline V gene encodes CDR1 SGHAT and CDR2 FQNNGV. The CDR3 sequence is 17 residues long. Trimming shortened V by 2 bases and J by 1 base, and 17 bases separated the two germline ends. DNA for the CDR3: TGTGCCAGCAGCTTACCCGCGTACAGGAGGGGGAACACTGAAGCTTTCTTT. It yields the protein CASSLPAYRRGNTEAFF. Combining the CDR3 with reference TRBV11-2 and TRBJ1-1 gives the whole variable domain EAGVAQSPRYKIIEKRQSVAFWCNPISGHATLYWYQQILGQGPKLLIQFQNNGVVDDSQLPKDRFSAERLKGVDSTLKIQPAKLEDSAVYLCASSLPAYRRGNTEAFFGQGTRLTVV.

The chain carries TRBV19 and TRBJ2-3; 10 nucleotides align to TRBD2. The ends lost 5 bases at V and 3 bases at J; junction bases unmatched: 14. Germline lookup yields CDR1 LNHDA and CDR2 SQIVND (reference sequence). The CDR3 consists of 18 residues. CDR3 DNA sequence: TGTGCCAGTAGTGGGCCTAGCGGGAGCTTGGCAGGGACAGATACGCAGTATTTT. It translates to CASSGPSGSLAGTDTQYF.

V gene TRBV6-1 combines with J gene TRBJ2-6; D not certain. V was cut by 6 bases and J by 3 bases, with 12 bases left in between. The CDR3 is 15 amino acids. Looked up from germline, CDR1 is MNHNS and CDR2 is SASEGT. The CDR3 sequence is CASRGSNRGANVLTF. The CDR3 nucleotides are TGTGCCAGCAGGGGCAGTAATCGTGGGGCCAACGTCCTGACTTTC.

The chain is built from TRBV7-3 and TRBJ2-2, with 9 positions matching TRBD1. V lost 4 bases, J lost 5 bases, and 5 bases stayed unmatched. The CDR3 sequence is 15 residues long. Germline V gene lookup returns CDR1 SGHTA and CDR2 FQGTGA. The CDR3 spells CASSSRQGDTGELFF. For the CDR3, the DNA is TGTGCCAGCAGCTCCCGACAGGGGGATACCGGGGAGCTGTTTTTT.

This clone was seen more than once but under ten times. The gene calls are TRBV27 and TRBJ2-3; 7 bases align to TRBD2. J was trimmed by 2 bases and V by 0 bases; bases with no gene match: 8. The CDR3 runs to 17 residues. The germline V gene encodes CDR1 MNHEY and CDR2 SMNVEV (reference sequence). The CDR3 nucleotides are TGTGCCAGCAGTTTATCTGGAACTAGCGCATACACAGATACGCAGTATTTT. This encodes CASSLSGTSAYTDTQYF.

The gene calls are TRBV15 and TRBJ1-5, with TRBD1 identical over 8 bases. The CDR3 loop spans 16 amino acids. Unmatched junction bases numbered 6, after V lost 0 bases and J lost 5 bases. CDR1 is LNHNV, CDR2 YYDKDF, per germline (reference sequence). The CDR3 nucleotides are TGTGCCACCAGCAGAGAGTTGGACAGGGTGGATCAGCCCCAGCATTTT. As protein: CATSRELDRVDQPQHF.